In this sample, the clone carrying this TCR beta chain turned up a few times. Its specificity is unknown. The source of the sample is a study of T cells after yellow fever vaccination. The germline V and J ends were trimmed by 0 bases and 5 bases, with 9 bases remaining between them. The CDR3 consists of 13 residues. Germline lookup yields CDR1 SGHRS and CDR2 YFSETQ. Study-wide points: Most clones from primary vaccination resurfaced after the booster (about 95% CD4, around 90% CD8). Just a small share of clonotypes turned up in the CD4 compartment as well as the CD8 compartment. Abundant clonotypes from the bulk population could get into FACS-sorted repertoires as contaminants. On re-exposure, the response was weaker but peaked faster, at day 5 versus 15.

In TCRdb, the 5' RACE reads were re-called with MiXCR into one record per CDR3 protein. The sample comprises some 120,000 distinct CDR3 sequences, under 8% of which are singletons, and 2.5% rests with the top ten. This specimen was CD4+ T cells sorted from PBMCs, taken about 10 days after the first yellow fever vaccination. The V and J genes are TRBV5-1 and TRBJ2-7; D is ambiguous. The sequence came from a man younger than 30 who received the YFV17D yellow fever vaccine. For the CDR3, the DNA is TGCGCCAGCAGCTTGGGACCCCTGGACGAGCAGTACGTC. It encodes CASSLGPLDEQYV.